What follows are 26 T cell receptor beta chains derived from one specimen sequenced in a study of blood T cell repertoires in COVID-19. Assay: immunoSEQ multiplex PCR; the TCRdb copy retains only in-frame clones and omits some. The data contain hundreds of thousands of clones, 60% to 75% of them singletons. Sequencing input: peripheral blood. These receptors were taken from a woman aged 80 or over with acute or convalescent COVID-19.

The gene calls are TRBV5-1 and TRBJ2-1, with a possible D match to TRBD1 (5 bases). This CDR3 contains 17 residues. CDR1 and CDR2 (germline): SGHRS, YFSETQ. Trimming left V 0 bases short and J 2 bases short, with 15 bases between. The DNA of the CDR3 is TGCGCCAGCAGCTTGGGGCTTAGGGGCCGAACCTACAATGAGCAGTTCTTC. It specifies CASSLGLRGRTYNEQFF.

CDR3: CASSPSLAGMETQYF. CDR3 in DNA: TGTGCCAGCAGCCCTTCTTTAGCGGGGATGGAGACCCAGTACTTC. V is TRBV9 and J is TRBJ2-5, with TRBD2 identical over 8 bases. The J segment lost 5 bases and the V segment lost 4 bases, leaving 10 bases of the junction unmatched. There are 15 residues in the CDR3. CDR1 is SGDLS and CDR2 is YYNGEE in the germline V gene.

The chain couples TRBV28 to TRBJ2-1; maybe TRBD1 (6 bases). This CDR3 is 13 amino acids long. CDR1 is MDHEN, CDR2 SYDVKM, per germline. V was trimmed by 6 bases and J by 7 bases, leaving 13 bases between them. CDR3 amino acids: CASSLQGTNEQFF. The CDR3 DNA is TGTGCCAGCAGCCTACAGGGTACGAATGAGCAGTTCTTC.

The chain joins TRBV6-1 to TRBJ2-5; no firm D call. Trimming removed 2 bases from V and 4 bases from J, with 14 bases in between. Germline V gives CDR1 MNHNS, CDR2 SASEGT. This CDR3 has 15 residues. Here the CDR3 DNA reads TGTGCCAGCAGTGAAACAGCCACAAGGTCAGAGACCCAGTACTTC. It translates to CASSETATRSETQYF.

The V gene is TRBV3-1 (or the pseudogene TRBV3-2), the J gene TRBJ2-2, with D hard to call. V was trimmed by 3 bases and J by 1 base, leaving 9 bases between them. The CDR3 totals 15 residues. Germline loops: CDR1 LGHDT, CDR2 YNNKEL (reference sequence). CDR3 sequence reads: CASSQVNRNTGELFF. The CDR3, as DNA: TGTGCCAGCAGCCAGGTTAACAGGAACACCGGGGAGCTGTTTTTT.

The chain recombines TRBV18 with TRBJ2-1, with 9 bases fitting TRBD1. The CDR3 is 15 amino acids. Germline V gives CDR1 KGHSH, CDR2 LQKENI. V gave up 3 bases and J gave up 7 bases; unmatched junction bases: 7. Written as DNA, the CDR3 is TGTGCCAGCTCACCCCTCGGGACAGGGTGGAATGAGCAGTTCTTC. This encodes CASSPLGTGWNEQFF.

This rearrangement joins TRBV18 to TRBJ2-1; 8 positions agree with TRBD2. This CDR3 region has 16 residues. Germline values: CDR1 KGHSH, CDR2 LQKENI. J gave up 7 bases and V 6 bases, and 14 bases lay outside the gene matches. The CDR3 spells CASSLRQAGVNNEQFF. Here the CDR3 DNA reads TGTGCCAGCTCCCTTCGTCAAGCGGGGGTAAATAATGAGCAGTTCTTC.

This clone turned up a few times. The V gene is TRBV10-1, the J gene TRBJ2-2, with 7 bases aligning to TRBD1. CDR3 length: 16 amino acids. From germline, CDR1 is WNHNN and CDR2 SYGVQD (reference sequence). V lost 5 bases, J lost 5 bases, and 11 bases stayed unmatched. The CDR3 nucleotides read TGCGCCAGCAGTTACGGCCTTGTCAGGGGGACCGGGGAGCTGTTTTTT. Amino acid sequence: CASSYGLVRGTGELFF.

CDR3 nucleotides: TGTGCCAGCAGTGGATCACTAGCCATCACCGGGGAGCTGTTTTTT. Its translation: CASSGSLAITGELFF. The chain combines TRBV2 with TRBJ2-2; the D gene is possibly TRBD2 (6 bases). From germline, CDR1 is SNHLY and CDR2 FYNNEI. The CDR3 has 15 residues. Trimming shortened V by 4 bases and J by 4 bases, and 13 bases separated the two germline ends.

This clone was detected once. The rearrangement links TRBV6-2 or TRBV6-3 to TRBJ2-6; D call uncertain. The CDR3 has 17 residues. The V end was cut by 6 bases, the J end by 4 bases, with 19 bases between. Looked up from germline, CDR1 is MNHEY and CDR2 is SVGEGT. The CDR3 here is CASSPLTDNSGANVLTF. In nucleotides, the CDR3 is TGTGCCAGCAGCCCACTTACCGACAACTCCGGGGCCAACGTCCTGACTTTC.

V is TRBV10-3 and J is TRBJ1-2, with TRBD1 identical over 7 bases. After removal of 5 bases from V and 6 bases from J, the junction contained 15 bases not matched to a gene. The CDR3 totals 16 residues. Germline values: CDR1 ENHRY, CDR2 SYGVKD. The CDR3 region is CAISRDRESNYDGYTF. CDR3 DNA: TGTGCCATCAGTAGAGACAGGGAATCTAACTACGATGGCTACACCTTC.

The CDR3 is CASTASGTGKTEAFF. The CDR3, as DNA: TGTGCCAGCACCGCTTCCGGGACAGGGAAGACTGAAGCTTTCTTT. This rearrangement joins TRBV6-5 to TRBJ1-1, with TRBD1 identical over 9 bases. Trimming removed 7 bases from V and 5 bases from J; junction bases left unmatched: 11. Germline lookup yields CDR1 MNHEY and CDR2 SVGAGI. The CDR3 is made up of 15 amino acids.

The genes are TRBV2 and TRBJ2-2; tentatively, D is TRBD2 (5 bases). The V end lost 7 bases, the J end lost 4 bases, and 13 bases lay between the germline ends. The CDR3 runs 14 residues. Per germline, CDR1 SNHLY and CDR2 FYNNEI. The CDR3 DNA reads TGTGCCAGCATTCGGACTGACATCACCGGGGAGCTGTTTTTT. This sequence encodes CASIRTDITGELFF. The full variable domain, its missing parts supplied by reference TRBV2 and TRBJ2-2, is EPEVTQTPSHQVTQMGQEVILRCVPISNHLYFYWYRQILGQKVEFLVSFYNNEISEKSEIFDDQFSVERPDGSNFTLKIRSTKLEDSAMYFCASIRTDITGELFFGEGSRLTVL.

CDR3 DNA sequence: TGTGCCAGCAGTCGGATGGACACCTACTATAATTCACCCCTCCACTTT. It translates to CASSRMDTYYNSPLHF. The gene calls are TRBV5-6 and TRBJ1-6; a possible D gene is TRBD1 (5 bases). The CDR3 runs to 16 residues. The V gene lost 5 bases and the J gene lost 3 bases, with 15 bases spanning the gap. Germline assignment: CDR1 SGHDT and CDR2 YYEEEE.

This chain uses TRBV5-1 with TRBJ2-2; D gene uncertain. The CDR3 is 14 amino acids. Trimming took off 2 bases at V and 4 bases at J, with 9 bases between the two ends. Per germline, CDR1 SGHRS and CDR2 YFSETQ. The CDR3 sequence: CASSFRLGTGELFF. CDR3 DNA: TGCGCCAGCAGCTTCAGGTTGGGCACCGGGGAGCTGTTTTTT. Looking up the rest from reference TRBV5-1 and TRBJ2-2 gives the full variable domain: KAGVTQTPRYLIKTRGQQVTLSCSPISGHRSVSWYQQTPGQGLQFLFEYFSETQRNKGNFPGRFSGRQFSNSRSEMNVSTLELGDSALYLCASSFRLGTGELFFGEGSRLTVL.

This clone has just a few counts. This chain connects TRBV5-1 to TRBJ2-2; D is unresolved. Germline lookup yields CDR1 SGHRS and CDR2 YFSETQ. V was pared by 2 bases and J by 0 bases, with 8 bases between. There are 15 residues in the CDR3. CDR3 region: CASSLDTANTGELFF. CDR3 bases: TGCGCCAGCAGCTTAGATACAGCGAACACCGGGGAGCTGTTTTTT.

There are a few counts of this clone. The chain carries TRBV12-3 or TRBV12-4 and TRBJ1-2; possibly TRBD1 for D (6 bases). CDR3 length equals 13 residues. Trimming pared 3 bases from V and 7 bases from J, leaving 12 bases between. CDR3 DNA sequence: TGTGCCAGCAGTTTTTGGGGGGGGGCTGGCTACACCTTC. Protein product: CASSFWGGAGYTF.

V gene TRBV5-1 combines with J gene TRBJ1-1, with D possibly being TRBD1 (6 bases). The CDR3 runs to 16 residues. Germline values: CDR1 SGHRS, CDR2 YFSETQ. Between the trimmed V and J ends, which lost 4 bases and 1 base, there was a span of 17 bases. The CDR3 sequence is CASSQRQVLGNTEAFF. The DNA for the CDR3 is TGCGCCAGCAGCCAAAGACAGGTCCTGGGGAACACTGAAGCTTTCTTT.

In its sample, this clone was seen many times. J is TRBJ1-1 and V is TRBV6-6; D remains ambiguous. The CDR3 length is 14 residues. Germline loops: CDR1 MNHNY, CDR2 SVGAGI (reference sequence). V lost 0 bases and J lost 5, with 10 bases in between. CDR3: CASSYSEGGTEAFF. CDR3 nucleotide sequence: TGTGCCAGCAGTTACTCGGAGGGAGGGACTGAAGCTTTCTTT.

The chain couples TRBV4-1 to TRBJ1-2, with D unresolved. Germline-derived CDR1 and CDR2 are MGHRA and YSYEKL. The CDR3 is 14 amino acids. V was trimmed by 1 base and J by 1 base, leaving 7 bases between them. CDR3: CASSQGEGNYGYTF. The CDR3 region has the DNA TGCGCCAGCAGCCAAGGCGAGGGTAACTATGGCTACACCTTC.

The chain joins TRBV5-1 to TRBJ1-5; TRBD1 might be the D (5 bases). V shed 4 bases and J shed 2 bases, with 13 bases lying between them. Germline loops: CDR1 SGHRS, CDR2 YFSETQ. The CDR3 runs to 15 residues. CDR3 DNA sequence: TGCGCCAGCAGCCCTAGCGGGGGTCGCAATCAGCCCCAGCATTTT. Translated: CASSPSGGRNQPQHF.

The CDR3 loop is CASSQVGQGSDYGYTF. CDR3 coding DNA: TGTGCCAGCAGCCAAGTTGGACAGGGGTCGGACTATGGCTACACCTTC. The chain employs TRBV3-1 (or the pseudogene TRBV3-2) and TRBJ1-2; TRBD1 agrees at 9 bases. After removal of 1 base from V and 3 bases from J, the junction contained 6 bases not matched to a gene. The CDR3 has 16 residues. Per germline, CDR1 LGHDT and CDR2 YNNKEL (reference sequence).

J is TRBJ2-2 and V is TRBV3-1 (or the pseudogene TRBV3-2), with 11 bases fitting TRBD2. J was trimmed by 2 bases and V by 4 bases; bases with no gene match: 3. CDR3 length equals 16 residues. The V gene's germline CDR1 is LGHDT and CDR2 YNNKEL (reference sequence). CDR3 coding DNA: TGTGCCAGCAGCCGCGGGACTAGCGGAAACACCGGGGAGCTGTTTTTT. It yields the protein CASSRGTSGNTGELFF.

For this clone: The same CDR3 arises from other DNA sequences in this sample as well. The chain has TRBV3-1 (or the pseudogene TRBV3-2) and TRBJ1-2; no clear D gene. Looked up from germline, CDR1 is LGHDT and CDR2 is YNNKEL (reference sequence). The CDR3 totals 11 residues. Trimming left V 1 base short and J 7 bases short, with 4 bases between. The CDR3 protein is CASSQAGGYTF. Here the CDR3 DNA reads TGTGCCAGCAGCCAAGCGGGTGGCTACACCTTC.

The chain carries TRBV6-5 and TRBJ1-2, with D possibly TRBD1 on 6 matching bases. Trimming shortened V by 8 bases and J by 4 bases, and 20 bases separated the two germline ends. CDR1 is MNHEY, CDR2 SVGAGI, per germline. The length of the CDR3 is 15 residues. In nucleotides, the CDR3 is TGTGCCAGCTCCCGGACAGTCCTAAATCCCTATGGCTACACCTTC. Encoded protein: CASSRTVLNPYGYTF.

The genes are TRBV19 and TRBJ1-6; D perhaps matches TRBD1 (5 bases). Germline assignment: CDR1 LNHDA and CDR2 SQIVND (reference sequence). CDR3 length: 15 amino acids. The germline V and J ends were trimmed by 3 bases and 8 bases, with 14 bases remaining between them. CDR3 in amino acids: CASSIKGVSHSPLHF. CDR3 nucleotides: TGTGCCAGTAGTATCAAAGGGGTCTCTCATTCACCCCTCCACTTT.